This T cell receptor (beta chain) was identified during a study of blood T cell repertoires in COVID-19. Study-level information: Nucleic acid was either cDNA or gDNA, and it came from T cells, B-cell-depleted T cells, or PBMCs.

The protocol was immunoSEQ multiplex PCR, while the TCRdb copy is restricted to in-frame clones and leaves out a portion. The data hold 250,000 to 300,000 clones, with around 85% observed a single time. It was during active infection that Seattle patients were enrolled and then longitudinally followed. CDR1 is SQVTM and CDR2 is ANQGSEA in the germline V gene. Trimming removed 5 bases from V and 4 bases from J, with 5 bases in between. The CDR3 extends over 11 amino acids. This sequence was found in a woman aged 25 to 45 with COVID-19, enrolled during active disease. The specimen sequenced was peripheral blood. The chain joins TRBV29-1 to TRBJ2-2; no clear D. The CDR3 loop is CSVWATGELFF. Written as DNA, the CDR3 is TGCAGCGTTTGGGCCACCGGGGAGCTGTTTTTT.